The 23 T cell receptor beta chains below all came from one sample that was sequenced in a study of CD8+CD57+ T cells in acquired aplastic anemia. Genomic DNA, the template, was used for profiling of the TCR beta VDJ and CDR3. TCRdb re-called the reads with MiXCR, one entry per CDR3 protein. The repertoire includes approximately 200,000 distinct CDR3 sequences, over 60% of them detected once, and about half sits in the top ten. Sequenced sample: sorted CD4+, CD8+, or CD8+CD57+ T cells (not recorded which) from PBMCs. The receptors were gathered from a human donor with severe aplastic anemia or a healthy control (not recorded which).

This clonotype was counted many times. The chain joins TRBV9 to TRBJ2-1; perhaps TRBD2 as D (6 bases). Germline values: CDR1 SGDLS, CDR2 YYNGEE. The CDR3 has 16 amino acids. The germline V and J ends were trimmed by 3 bases and 0 bases, with 13 bases remaining between them. The CDR3 DNA reads as TGTGCCAGCAGCGGGACTCGGGGGAGCTCCTACAATGAGCAGTTCTTC. This encodes CASSGTRGSSYNEQFF.

The rearrangement joins TRBV2 to TRBJ2-5, with D perhaps TRBD1 (6 bases). The V gene lost 6 bases and the J gene lost 5 bases, with 16 bases spanning the gap. The CDR3 consists of 14 residues. From germline, CDR1 is SNHLY and CDR2 FYNNEI. The CDR3 spells CASRKQGVRETQYF. The CDR3 region has the DNA TGTGCCAGCAGAAAACAGGGAGTCCGGGAGACCCAGTACTTC.

To note about this clonotype: One end of the junction fails to match germline, which may point to a read error. This chain links TRBV7-9 with TRBJ2-5; 11 bases map to TRBD2. CDR1 is SEHNR, CDR2 FQNEAQ, per germline (reference sequence). There are 15 residues in the CDR3. In nucleotides, the CDR3 is TGTGCCAGCGGCTTACACGGACTAGCGGGAGAGACCCAGTACTTC. Translation gives CASGLHGLAGETQYF.

This chain connects TRBV19 to TRBJ2-2, with D maybe TRBD2 (6 bases). CDR3 length equals 17 residues. Germline lookup yields CDR1 LNHDA and CDR2 SQIVND (reference sequence). V dropped 0 bases and J dropped 2 bases, with 13 bases sitting between them. CDR3 sequence reads: CASSIEVSGDNTGELFF. CDR3 DNA sequence: TGTGCCAGTAGTATAGAGGTTTCGGGGGACAACACCGGGGAGCTGTTTTTT.

The V and J genes are TRBV10-3 and TRBJ2-5, with D perhaps TRBD1 or TRBD2 (5 bases each). Trimming pared 2 bases from V and 4 bases from J, leaving 17 bases between. The CDR3 totals 16 residues. Germline loops: CDR1 ENHRY, CDR2 SYGVKD. DNA for the CDR3: TGTGCCATCAGTGAGCCTATGAGGGGAACGGGAGAGACCCAGTACTTC. Its protein is CAISEPMRGTGETQYF.

This chain connects TRBV24-1 to TRBJ2-3; 7 bases are a match to TRBD1. The CDR3 consists of 14 residues. V dropped 4 bases and J dropped 7; count of bases not matched to a gene: 7. The germline V gene encodes CDR1 KGHDR and CDR2 SFDVKD. CDR3 DNA sequence: TGTGCCACCAGTGACCGCGACAGGGCCCATACGCAGTATTTT. This encodes CATSDRDRAHTQYF.

V and J are TRBV10-3 and TRBJ1-1; 7 bases fit TRBD1. The CDR3 runs 12 residues. The V gene end was trimmed by 2 bases and the J gene end by 8 bases; junction bases not matched to a gene: 2. In germline, CDR1 is ENHRY, CDR2 SYGVKD. Here the CDR3 DNA reads TGTGCCATCAGTGAGGCGGGACAGGAAGCTTTCTTT. This translates into CAISEAGQEAFF.

The chain joins TRBV29-1 to TRBJ1-2; possible D gene TRBD1, 6 bases. With 7 bases removed from V and 6 bases from J, the gap between germline ends came to 12 bases. The CDR3 has 11 residues. Germline V gene data show CDR1 as SQVTM and CDR2 as ANQGSEA. The CDR3 loop reads CSAMGADGYTF. CDR3 sequence (DNA): TGCAGCGCAATGGGGGCAGATGGCTACACCTTC.

The V gene is TRBV20-1, the J gene TRBJ2-7; no definite D call. The CDR3 extends over 12 amino acids. Germline CDR1 reads DFQATT; CDR2 reads SNEGSKA (reference sequence). V lost 1 base to trimming and J lost 5 bases, with 9 bases between them. CDR3 DNA: TGCAGTGCTAGAGCGGCCACGGACGAGCAGTACTTC. Translating gives CSARAATDEQYF.

The CDR3 protein is CSARVTSIQEYF. CDR3 DNA: TGCAGTGCTAGAGTGACTAGCATTCAGGAGTACTTC. The chain carries TRBV20-1 and TRBJ2-7, with 7 bases aligning to TRBD2. J gave up 11 bases and V 1 base, and 8 bases lay outside the gene matches. The CDR3 extends over 12 amino acids. From germline, CDR1 is DFQATT and CDR2 SNEGSKA (reference sequence).

The gene calls are TRBV5-1 and TRBJ2-7; D remains unclear. Trimming removed 1 base at V and 1 base at J, with 12 bases between. Germline V gives CDR1 SGHRS, CDR2 YFSETQ. CDR3 size: 15 residues. The DNA of the CDR3 is TGCGCCAGCAGCTTGATTACCGGCGGATCCTACGAGCAGTACTTC. This translates into CASSLITGGSYEQYF.

The chain joins TRBV10-3 to TRBJ1-2; D gene unclear. Trimming stripped 7 bases from V and 0 bases from J, with 9 bases between. This CDR3 comprises 13 residues. CDR1 and CDR2 from the germline V gene are ENHRY and SYGVKD. As DNA, the CDR3 is TGTGCCATCATGAGCACCGCTAACTATGGCTACACCTTC. Protein product: CAIMSTANYGYTF.

This chain connects TRBV2 to TRBJ2-7; 8 bases agree with TRBD2. V dropped 4 bases and J dropped 4; count of bases not matched to a gene: 9. Germline V lookup: CDR1 SNHLY, CDR2 FYNNEI. The CDR3 totals 15 residues. CDR3 sequence: CASSAERGLTYEQYF. In nucleotides, the CDR3 is TGTGCCAGCAGTGCCGAGCGGGGGCTCACGTACGAGCAGTACTTC.

The V call is TRBV11-2, the J call TRBJ2-7; TRBD2 matches at 9 bases. V shed 3 bases and J 7 bases; nucleotides not matched to a gene: 22. The CDR3 has 19 amino acids. Germline V CDR1 and CDR2: SGHAT, FQNNGV. DNA for the CDR3: TGTGCCAGCAGCTTCCAGCGGGGGGTTAACACCGGGGAGGTTCATGAGCAGTACTTC. Its protein product is CASSFQRGVNTGEVHEQYF.

The chain has TRBV7-9 and TRBJ2-1, with 9 bases identical to TRBD2. The CDR3 contains 18 residues. CDR1 and CDR2 (germline): SEHNR, FQNEAQ (reference sequence). The trim removed 3 bases at V and 2 bases at J, leaving 11 bases unmatched. The CDR3 loop is CASSFSSGGPTTYNEQFF. The CDR3 DNA reads TGTGCCAGCAGCTTTTCGAGCGGGGGGCCGACGACCTACAATGAGCAGTTCTTC. Looking up the rest from reference TRBV7-9 and TRBJ2-1 gives the full variable domain: DTGVSQNPRHKITKRGQNVTFRCDPISEHNRLYWYRQTLGQGPEFLTYFQNEAQLEKSRLLSDRFSAERPKGSFSTLEIQRTEQGDSAMYLCASSFSSGGPTTYNEQFFGPGTRLTVL.

This chain uses TRBV5-1 with TRBJ2-5; the D gene could be TRBD1 or TRBD2 (6 bases each). CDR3 length: 14 amino acids. V gave up 2 bases and J gave up 5 bases, with 13 bases separating them. Germline lookup yields CDR1 SGHRS and CDR2 YFSETQ. The CDR3: CASSLLQGGETQYF. CDR3 coding DNA: TGCGCCAGCAGCTTATTACAGGGAGGTGAGACCCAGTACTTC. Full variable domain (missing parts from reference TRBV5-1 and TRBJ2-5): KAGVTQTPRYLIKTRGQQVTLSCSPISGHRSVSWYQQTPGQGLQFLFEYFSETQRNKGNFPGRFSGRQFSNSRSEMNVSTLELGDSALYLCASSLLQGGETQYFGPGTRLLVL.

CDR3 coding DNA: TGTGCCAGCAGCTTTGGATTTAACTATGGCTACACCTTC. This codes for CASSFGFNYGYTF. V gene TRBV5-4 combines with J gene TRBJ1-2; no clear D gene. Germline V CDR1 and CDR2: SGHNT, YYREEE (reference sequence). This CDR3 comprises 13 residues. V was shortened by 2 bases and J by 1 base, with 6 bases between the two germline ends. The full variable domain, with the rest looked up from reference TRBV5-4 and TRBJ1-2, is ETGVTQSPTHLIKTRGQQVTLRCSSQSGHNTVSWYQQALGQGPQFIFQYYREEENGRGNFPPRFSGLQFPNYSSELNVNALELDDSALYLCASSFGFNYGYTFGSGTRLTVV.

V is TRBV19 and J is TRBJ2-1; D is uncertain. Deletions cut 3 bases from V and 6 bases from J, with 9 bases between. Germline V gene lookup returns CDR1 LNHDA and CDR2 SQIVND (reference sequence). The CDR3 is made up of 13 amino acids. Written as DNA, the CDR3 is TGTGCCAGTAGTATTGCTGGCGCCAATGAGCAGTTCTTC. Encoded protein: CASSIAGANEQFF.

V usage is TRBV5-1 and J usage is TRBJ1-3; 7 nucleotides line up with TRBD1. Germline assignment: CDR1 SGHRS and CDR2 YFSETQ. The CDR3 length is 16 residues. V dropped 0 bases and J dropped 3; count of bases not matched to a gene: 6. CDR3 residues: CASSLAGGGGGNTIYF. The CDR3 region has the DNA TGCGCCAGCAGCTTGGCAGGGGGAGGCGGTGGAAACACCATATATTTT.

The chain links TRBV19 to TRBJ2-7; D remains unclear. Trimming removed 7 bases at V and 6 bases at J, with 13 bases between. Germline V lookup: CDR1 LNHDA, CDR2 SQIVND (reference sequence). The CDR3 loop spans 12 amino acids. As DNA, the CDR3 is TGTGCCAGTAATAGTGGCGGCAGCGAGCAGTACTTC. This codes for CASNSGGSEQYF.

The V call is TRBV7-9, the J call TRBJ2-3; D gene unclear. From germline, CDR1 is SEHNR and CDR2 FQNEAQ (reference sequence). The germline V and J ends were trimmed by 2 bases and 4 bases, with 10 bases remaining between them. The CDR3 contains 14 residues. CDR3: CASSLWLAPDTQYF. The DNA of the CDR3 is TGTGCCAGCAGCTTATGGTTAGCCCCAGATACGCAGTATTTT.

The V and J genes are TRBV7-9 and TRBJ1-4, with 8 bases that match TRBD1. Unmatched junction bases numbered 7, after V lost 5 bases and J lost 2 bases. CDR1 and CDR2 from the germline V gene are SEHNR and FQNEAQ (reference sequence). The CDR3 consists of 16 residues. This CDR3 reads CASSLYGTGTNEKLFF. The CDR3 DNA follows: TGTGCCAGCAGCCTATACGGGACAGGCACTAATGAAAAACTGTTTTTT.

The CDR3 coding sequence is TGTGCCAGTAGGGTGACAGGGACCGGCAATCAGCCCCAGCATTTT. The encoded protein is CASRVTGTGNQPQHF. The chain combines TRBV19 with TRBJ1-5; TRBD1 matches at 7 bases. The germline V gene has CDR1 LNHDA and CDR2 SQIVND (reference sequence). The trim removed 6 bases at V and 2 bases at J, leaving 7 bases unmatched. This CDR3 comprises 15 residues.